This T cell receptor beta chain was sequenced during a study of T cells after posttransplantation cyclophosphamide. Study conclusions and caveats: Blood and skin or GI T cell repertoires showed limited TRB overlap. Later post-transplant blood repertoires were often dominated by donor CD8+ memory clones. Recipient CMV seropositivity and CMV reactivation strongly tracked TRB clonality.

Profiling relied on immunoSEQ multiplex PCR, and the TCRdb table lists in-frame clones only, not all of them. This sample carries roughly 8,000 clones, none of them present only once. This clone showed up many times. What it binds is not known. Treatment was busulfan-fludarabine conditioning, a marrow graft, and cyclophosphamide on days +3 and +4. The sequenced sample was PBMCs, obtained after allogeneic stem cell transplant with posttransplant cyclophosphamide. The clonotype was recovered from a male patient in his late teens or twenties who received an allogeneic stem cell transplant from an unrelated donor, was CMV-positive, and had acute and chronic GVHD. T cells may partly derive from the graft donor.

The CDR3 region is CASSERASGNTIYF. The CDR3 nucleotides read TGCGCCAGCAGCGAGAGGGCCTCTGGAAACACCATATATTTT. The gene calls are TRBV5-1 and TRBJ1-3; no clear D gene. The CDR3 is 14 amino acids. V was trimmed by 4 bases and J by 0 bases, leaving 8 bases between them. The V gene's germline CDR1 is SGHRS and CDR2 YFSETQ.